The clone carrying this T cell receptor beta chain was picked up a small number of times. The antigen is undetermined. Each CDR3 protein is one row after TCRdb ran MiXCR on the RACE reads. The sample records under 95,000 distinct CDR3 sequences, roughly 8% being singletons. This sample's time point: healthy volunteer bleed at 2 weeks. Total RNA came from unfractionated whole blood. The record originates from a study of human T cells and chemical hapten exposure. Findings and caveats of the study: There was no change with DPC sensitization in TCRs above 1 in 1000 frequency.

The receptor comes from a female donor in good health. Some clones in this sample may be carry-over from other donors' samples. The sample consisted of whole blood.

Here the CDR3 DNA reads TGTGCCAGCAGCTTATTCGGCCAGGGCACAGATACGCAGTATTTT. Encoded protein: CASSLFGQGTDTQYF. This chain connects TRBV7-3 to TRBJ2-3, with D uncertain. In germline, CDR1 is SGHTA, CDR2 FQGTGA. V shed 2 bases and J shed 1 base, with 10 bases lying between them. The CDR3 runs to 15 residues. Combining the CDR3 with reference TRBV7-3 and TRBJ2-3 gives the whole variable domain GAGVSQTPSNKVTEKGKYVELRCDPISGHTALYWYRQSLGQGPEFLIYFQGTGAADDSGLPNDRFFAVRPEGSVSTLKIQRTERGDSAVYLCASSLFGQGTDTQYFGPGTRLTVL.